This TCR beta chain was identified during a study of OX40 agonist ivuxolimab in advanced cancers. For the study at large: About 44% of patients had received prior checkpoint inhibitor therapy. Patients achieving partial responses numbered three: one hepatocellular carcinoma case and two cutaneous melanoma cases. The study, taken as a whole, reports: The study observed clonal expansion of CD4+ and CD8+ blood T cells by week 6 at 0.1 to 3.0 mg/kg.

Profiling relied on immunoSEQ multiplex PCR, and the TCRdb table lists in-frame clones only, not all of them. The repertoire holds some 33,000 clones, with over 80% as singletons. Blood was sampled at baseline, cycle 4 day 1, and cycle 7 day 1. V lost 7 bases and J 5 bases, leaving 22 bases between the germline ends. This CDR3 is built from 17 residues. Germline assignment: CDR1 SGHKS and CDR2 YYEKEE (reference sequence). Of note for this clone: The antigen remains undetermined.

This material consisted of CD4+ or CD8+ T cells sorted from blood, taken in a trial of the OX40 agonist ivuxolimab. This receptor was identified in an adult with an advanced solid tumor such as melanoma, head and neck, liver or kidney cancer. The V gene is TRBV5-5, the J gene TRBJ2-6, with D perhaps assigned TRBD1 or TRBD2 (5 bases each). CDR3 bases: TGTGCCAGCGTGGGGGTTGTCGCACAAAGTCGGGCCAACGTCCTGACTTTC. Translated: CASVGVVAQSRANVLTF. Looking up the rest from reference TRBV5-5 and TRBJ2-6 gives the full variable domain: DAGVTQSPTHLIKTRGQQVTLRCSPISGHKSVSWYQQVLGQGPQFIFQYYEKEERGRGNFPDRFSARQFPNYSSELNVNALLLGDSALYLCASVGVVAQSRANVLTFGAGSRLTVL.